This entry lists 30 T cell receptor beta chains sequenced from one sample in a study of T cell repertoires in cytomegalovirus infection. MiXCR was run by TCRdb on the reads, yielding one entry per CDR3 protein. The sample has about 740,000 distinct CDR3 sequences; around 32% are singletons. Their target antigens are unknown. The starting material was cultured PBMCs, obtained from culture after CMV antigen stimulation. These receptors originate from a human donor in good health (CMV status not recorded). Some clones in this sample may be carry-over from other donors' samples.

This clonotype showed up just once. This sequence joins TRBV6-2 or TRBV6-3 and TRBJ1-3; no clear D. CDR3 length equals 14 residues. Germline V CDR1 and CDR2: MNHEY, SVGEGT. V was trimmed by 10 bases and J by 0 bases, leaving 13 bases between them. CDR3 loop: CATREKSSGNTIYF. CDR3 nucleotides: TGTGCCACGCGGGAAAAAAGCTCTGGAAACACCATATATTTT.

V is TRBV5-5 and J is TRBJ2-6; D uncertain. In germline, CDR1 is SGHKS, CDR2 YYEKEE (reference sequence). The germline V and J ends were trimmed by 6 bases and 6 bases, with 19 bases remaining between them. The CDR3 has 16 amino acids. CDR3 protein: CASIPNTLLPANVLTF. DNA for the CDR3: TGTGCCAGCATCCCTAACACCCTTCTTCCGGCCAACGTCCTGACTTTC.

The V call is TRBV7-8, the J call TRBJ1-1, with a weak D call TRBD1 (5 bases). With 5 bases removed from V and 0 bases from J, the gap between germline ends came to 13 bases. The V gene's germline CDR1 is SGHVS and CDR2 FQNEAQ. CDR3 length: 15 residues. CDR3 residues: CASSPGLHMNTEAFF. In DNA form, the CDR3 reads TGTGCCAGCAGCCCGGGACTGCATATGAACACTGAAGCTTTCTTT. The complete variable domain, with remaining parts taken from reference TRBV7-8 and TRBJ1-1, reads GAGVSQSPRYKVAKRGQDVALRCDPISGHVSLFWYQQALGQGPEFLTYFQNEAQLDKSGLPSDRFFAERPEGSVSTLKIQRTQQEDSAVYLCASSPGLHMNTEAFFGQGTRLTVV.

This chain uses TRBV19 with TRBJ2-1; D uncertain. Trimming shortened V by 6 bases and J by 5 bases, and 17 bases separated the two germline ends. The germline V gene has CDR1 LNHDA and CDR2 SQIVND (reference sequence). CDR3 length equals 15 residues. The chain's CDR3 is CASRPQRPINNEQFF. The CDR3 bases are TGTGCCAGTAGGCCCCAACGTCCGATAAACAATGAGCAGTTCTTC.

A word on this clonotype: At one boundary the junction diverges from the germline segment, which might be a read error. The chain couples TRBV29-1 to TRBJ1-3; perhaps TRBD1 as D (5 bases). The CDR3 runs 14 residues. Germline V gene sequence: CDR1 SQVTM, CDR2 ANQGSEA. The CDR3 coding sequence is TGCAGCGTGGAAGATAGGGGAATTGGAAACACCATATATTTT. This translates into CSVEDRGIGNTIYF.

The V call is TRBV6-6, the J call TRBJ1-5; 7 positions agree with TRBD1. J lost 9 bases, V lost 7 bases, and 9 bases had no gene match. The CDR3 is 13 residues long. Germline V CDR1 and CDR2: MNHNY, SVGAGI (reference sequence). The DNA for the CDR3 is TGTGCCAGCATTGACAGGGTTGCCGGGCCCCAGCATTTT. It codes for CASIDRVAGPQHF.

The V and J genes are TRBV7-6 and TRBJ2-5, with 7 positions matching TRBD1. The CDR3 is 16 amino acids. Germline V CDR1 and CDR2: SGHVS, FNYEAQ. V lost 1 base, J lost 9 bases, and 14 bases stayed unmatched. The CDR3 bases are TGTGCCAGCAGCTTAGGGGCAGGGGGACAAGAGACGGCCCAGTACTTC. Translating it yields CASSLGAGGQETAQYF. The complete variable domain, with remaining parts taken from reference TRBV7-6 and TRBJ2-5, reads GAGVSQSPRYKVTKRGQDVALRCDPISGHVSLYWYRQALGQGPEFLTYFNYEAQQDKSGLPNDRFSAERPEGSISTLTIQRTEQRDSAMYRCASSLGAGGQETAQYFGPGTRLLVL.

The chain has TRBV11-2 and TRBJ2-5; the D gene is possibly TRBD2 (6 bases). Germline loops: CDR1 SGHAT, CDR2 FQNNGV. Between the trimmed V and J ends, which lost 5 bases and 4 bases, there was a span of 17 bases. CDR3 length: 15 amino acids. For the CDR3, the DNA is TGTGCCAGCAGCCAGGAGCGGGCGGTTCCAGAGACCCAGTACTTC. Encoded protein: CASSQERAVPETQYF. The whole variable domain, remainder taken from reference TRBV11-2 and TRBJ2-5, is EAGVAQSPRYKIIEKRQSVAFWCNPISGHATLYWYQQILGQGPKLLIQFQNNGVVDDSQLPKDRFSAERLKGVDSTLKIQPAKLEDSAVYLCASSQERAVPETQYFGPGTRLLVL.

This clonotype has more than one count but fewer than ten. V usage is TRBV19 and J usage is TRBJ1-2, with D possibly TRBD1 on 5 matching bases. Germline lookup yields CDR1 LNHDA and CDR2 SQIVND (reference sequence). Trimming left V 10 bases short and J 6 bases short, with 15 bases between. The CDR3 totals 12 residues. CDR3 loop: CATKDKADGYTF. DNA for the CDR3: TGTGCCACAAAGGACAAAGCGGATGGCTACACCTTC.

This chain uses TRBV6-1 with TRBJ2-7; TRBD1 might be the D (6 bases). Germline V gene lookup returns CDR1 MNHNS and CDR2 SASEGT. V dropped 8 bases and J dropped 3 bases, with 14 bases sitting between them. The CDR3 loop spans 13 amino acids. CDR3 nucleotides: TGTGCCAGCGATACATCGACAGGCTACGAGCAGTACTTC. This sequence encodes CASDTSTGYEQYF.

The chain carries TRBV12-3 or TRBV12-4 and TRBJ2-3; 10 bases align to TRBD2. Germline trimming cut 5 bases from V and 6 bases from J; bases unmatched to any gene: 11. The CDR3 is 16 residues long. CDR3 DNA sequence: TGTGCCAGCAGTAACCACCGAGCGGGGGGGCGGGATACGCAGTATTTT. Encoded protein: CASSNHRAGGRDTQYF.

This sequence joins TRBV5-4 and TRBJ2-6, with D possibly being TRBD2 (6 bases). V lost 4 bases and J lost 2, with 13 bases in between. Per the germline V gene, CDR1 is SGHNT and CDR2 is YYREEE (reference sequence). The CDR3 runs to 16 residues. As DNA, the CDR3 is TGTGCCAGCAGCCCCGGAGGGATTACTGGGGCCAACGTCCTGACTTTC. It specifies CASSPGGITGANVLTF.

The chain joins TRBV12-5 to TRBJ2-7; the match to TRBD1 covers 9 bases. The germline V gene encodes CDR1 LGHNT and CDR2 FRNRAP. V was clipped by 0 bases and J by 0 bases; unmatched bases: 9. The CDR3 is 18 amino acids. In DNA, the CDR3 is TGTGCTAGTGGTTTGGTCCTCCCAGGGACAGGGTCCTCCTACGAGCAGTACTTC. Protein: CASGLVLPGTGSSYEQYF.

In its sample, this clonotype was seen a few times. The chain combines TRBV5-1 with TRBJ2-4, with D possibly being TRBD2 (5 bases). This CDR3 has 17 amino acids. Germline values: CDR1 SGHRS, CDR2 YFSETQ. V was clipped by 0 bases and J by 0 bases, with 13 bases between them. The CDR3 loop reads CASSLEEVAGAKNIQYF. The CDR3 DNA sequence: TGCGCCAGCAGCTTGGAGGAGGTAGCAGGAGCCAAAAACATTCAGTACTTC.

This clonotype has only a few counts. This chain joins TRBV7-9 and TRBJ2-1; D unclear. With 0 bases removed from V and 6 bases from J, the gap between germline ends came to 12 bases. Germline lookup yields CDR1 SEHNR and CDR2 FQNEAQ (reference sequence). This CDR3 is 15 amino acids long. In DNA, the CDR3 is TGTGCCAGCAGCTTAGCCCCTCTTGACATCAATGAGCAGTTCTTC. This translates into CASSLAPLDINEQFF.

In its sample, this clonotype was seen many times. The chain combines TRBV7-2 with TRBJ1-1; no clear D. V gave up 1 base and J gave up 0 bases, with 6 bases separating them. The germline V gene encodes CDR1 SGHTA and CDR2 FQGNSA. The CDR3 has 14 residues. CDR3 loop: CASSLVVVNTEAFF. The CDR3 coding sequence is TGTGCCAGCAGCTTAGTGGTGGTGAACACTGAAGCTTTCTTT.

This clonotype was recorded a few times. The chain carries TRBV10-3 and TRBJ1-1; D remains unclear. V lost 5 bases and J 4 bases, leaving 8 bases between the germline ends. This CDR3 region has 12 residues. Germline values: CDR1 ENHRY, CDR2 SYGVKD. CDR3 in amino acids: CAISLGSTEAFF. As DNA, the CDR3 is TGTGCCATCAGTCTGGGGAGCACTGAAGCTTTCTTT.

The rearrangement joins TRBV19 to TRBJ2-5, with D possibly called TRBD1 or TRBD2 (5 bases each). The germline V gene encodes CDR1 LNHDA and CDR2 SQIVND (reference sequence). Deletions cut 2 bases from V and 2 bases from J, with 15 bases between. The CDR3 runs to 16 residues. Written as DNA, the CDR3 is TGTGCCAGTAGTATACGGTCAGAGGGGTTGCAAGAGACCCAGTACTTC. This codes for CASSIRSEGLQETQYF.

V gene TRBV5-4 combines with J gene TRBJ1-2; D may be TRBD1 (5 bases). Germline values: CDR1 SGHNT, CDR2 YYREEE (reference sequence). The CDR3 is made up of 15 amino acids. The V end was cut by 1 base, the J end by 6 bases, with 16 bases between. The CDR3 region has the DNA TGTGCCAGCAGCTTGAAGGGGCGGGATTTTAATGGCTACACCTTC. Protein sequence: CASSLKGRDFNGYTF. Filled out from reference TRBV5-4 and TRBJ1-2, the complete variable domain reads ETGVTQSPTHLIKTRGQQVTLRCSSQSGHNTVSWYQQALGQGPQFIFQYYREEENGRGNFPPRFSGLQFPNYSSELNVNALELDDSALYLCASSLKGRDFNGYTFGSGTRLTVV.

The sample holds many counts of this clonotype. The chain recombines TRBV10-3 with TRBJ2-3; weak D call: TRBD2 (6 bases). Per germline, CDR1 ENHRY and CDR2 SYGVKD. CDR3 length: 14 amino acids. Trimming stripped 0 bases from V and 3 bases from J, with 7 bases between. CDR3: CAISESSGTDTQYF. The CDR3 DNA reads TGTGCCATCAGTGAGTCAAGCGGGACAGATACGCAGTATTTT.

V and J are TRBV9 and TRBJ2-3; no reliable D call. The V gene's germline CDR1 is SGDLS and CDR2 YYNGEE. The CDR3 spans 11 residues. Trimming shortened V by 0 bases and J by 10 bases, and 6 bases separated the two germline ends. The DNA for the CDR3 is TGTGCCAGCAGCGTAGGAGGATCGCAGTATTTT. The encoded protein is CASSVGGSQYF.

The CDR3: CASRGPNEKLFF. CDR3 bases: TGTGCCAGCAGGGGGCCCAATGAAAAACTGTTTTTT. The chain couples TRBV7-2 to TRBJ1-4, with D possibly TRBD1 on 5 matching bases. Per germline, CDR1 SGHTA and CDR2 FQGNSA. Trimming removed 6 bases from V and 5 bases from J, with 7 bases in between. The CDR3 runs to 12 residues.

This clonotype has more than one count but fewer than ten. The V gene is TRBV5-1, the J gene TRBJ2-3; weak D call: TRBD1 (6 bases). The V end was cut by 4 bases, the J end by 2 bases, with 14 bases between. The CDR3 length is 15 residues. Germline CDR1 reads SGHRS; CDR2 reads YFSETQ. The CDR3 region is CASSTDRQHTDTQYF. In DNA, the CDR3 is TGCGCCAGCAGCACTGACAGGCAGCACACAGATACGCAGTATTTT.

A few counts support this clonotype. The chain is built from TRBV11-2 and TRBJ1-5, with D unresolved. V lost 3 bases and J 7 bases, leaving 16 bases between the germline ends. The CDR3 contains 15 residues. The germline gives CDR1 SGHAT, CDR2 FQNNGV. The CDR3 loop reads CASSFGRGRKQPQHF. The DNA for the CDR3 is TGTGCCAGCAGCTTTGGCCGGGGAAGGAAACAGCCCCAGCATTTT.

J is TRBJ1-4 and V is TRBV12-3 or TRBV12-4; a weak D match, TRBD1 (5 bases). V lost 6 bases and J 6 bases, leaving 11 bases between the germline ends. The CDR3 runs to 13 residues. CDR3 sequence: CASRYGADEKLFF. The CDR3 bases are TGTGCCAGCAGATACGGGGCCGATGAAAAACTGTTTTTT.

The V and J genes are TRBV7-2 and TRBJ1-2; D remains unclear. Trimming removed 1 base from V and 2 bases from J, with 8 bases in between. The CDR3 is 14 residues long. Per germline, CDR1 SGHTA and CDR2 FQGNSA. DNA for the CDR3: TGTGCCAGCAGCTTAGTTGCGTTGAACTATGGCTACACCTTC. Translated: CASSLVALNYGYTF.

V gene TRBV6-2 or TRBV6-3 combines with J gene TRBJ1-1; D remains unclear. Germline lookup yields CDR1 MNHEY and CDR2 SVGEGT. Trimming stripped 6 bases from V and 6 bases from J, with 14 bases between. CDR3 length equals 13 residues. In DNA form, the CDR3 reads TGTGCCAGCAGCAGAGGGTCTATCGCTGAAGCTTTCTTT. Residues: CASSRGSIAEAFF.

The V call is TRBV27, the J call TRBJ2-1, with unresolved D. Germline CDR1 and CDR2: MNHEY and SMNVEV (reference sequence). Between the trimmed V and J ends, which lost 10 bases and 8 bases, there was a span of 21 bases. The CDR3 sequence is 14 residues long. The CDR3 reads CATRPGHGQDEQFF. CDR3 bases: TGTGCCACTCGCCCAGGCCATGGGCAAGATGAGCAGTTCTTC.

This clonotype has just a few counts. The rearrangement joins TRBV20-1 to TRBJ2-7; TRBD1 matches at 9 bases. This CDR3 contains 17 residues. CDR1 is DFQATT, CDR2 SNEGSKA, per germline (reference sequence). V lost 3 bases to trimming and J lost 5 bases; unmatched junction nucleotides: 17. DNA of the CDR3: TGCAGTGCTAGTCCGGGACAGGGCCCTTGGGGGAAAAACGAGCAGTACTTC. Its protein product is CSASPGQGPWGKNEQYF.

This clonotype was seen a handful of times. The genes are TRBV19 and TRBJ1-5; 10 positions match TRBD1. In germline, CDR1 is LNHDA, CDR2 SQIVND (reference sequence). CDR3 length equals 15 residues. V trimming: 7 bases; J trimming: 0 bases; junction bases outside the gene matches: 3. This chain's CDR3 is CASKGTGDSNQPQHF. DNA for the CDR3: TGTGCCAGTAAAGGGACAGGGGATAGCAATCAGCCCCAGCATTTT.